This section outlines one T cell receptor beta chain sequence together with its context. The antigen is not known. The source of the sample is a study of blood T cells in healthy people across ages. General study points: Researchers judged that diversity estimates from one million T cells fell short of true values.

The second PCR ran roughly 6 to 11 cycles with a sample-barcoded 5' primer and J-beta primers. Via MiXCR, TCRdb re-called the 5' RACE reads, giving one row per CDR3 protein. This repertoire shows 980,000 or so distinct CDR3 sequences, roughly 52% found once; its top ten account for roughly 13%. The CDR3 contains 14 residues. The germline gives CDR1 SGHTA, CDR2 FQGTGA. The sequence was obtained from a man in his thirties or forties in good health. Sequenced: blood. The chain carries TRBV7-3 and TRBJ2-1, with 9 bases aligning to TRBD2. The J call may be incorrect, as the DNA end agrees better with TRBJ2-7. CDR3 nucleotides: TGTGCCAGCAGCGTAGCGGGGGCCAAGAATGAGCAGTACTTC. It codes for CASSVAGAKNEQYF.